This note documents a single T cell receptor (beta chain) sequence. Its specificity is not known. The data were obtained in a study of glioma-infiltrating T cells. Findings and limits, study-wide: Tissue-blood divergence was below expectation in non-neoplastic patients, above in gliomas.

The V and J ends lost 6 bases and 0 bases, in that order; junction bases with no gene match: 13. The CDR3 is 18 amino acids. The germline V gene has CDR1 SGHNT and CDR2 YYREEE (reference sequence). TCR alpha and beta CDR3 regions were amplified from RNA using iRepertoire nested multiplex PCR. MiXCR was run by TCRdb on the multiplex PCR reads, yielding one entry per CDR3 protein. The sample holds fewer than 200,000 distinct CDR3 sequences, 30% to 40% seen once. The chain is built from TRBV5-4 and TRBJ2-4; TRBD1 agrees at 9 bases. Material: glioma tissue, nonneoplastic brain tissue, or PBMCs (not recorded which). This clonotype originated in a human donor with low-grade glioma or glioblastoma, undergoing nonglioma brain surgery, or in good health (not recorded which). CDR3 protein: CASTQTGGLVVAKNIQYF. In DNA form, the CDR3 reads TGTGCCAGCACCCAAACAGGGGGCCTTGTAGTAGCCAAAAACATTCAGTACTTC.